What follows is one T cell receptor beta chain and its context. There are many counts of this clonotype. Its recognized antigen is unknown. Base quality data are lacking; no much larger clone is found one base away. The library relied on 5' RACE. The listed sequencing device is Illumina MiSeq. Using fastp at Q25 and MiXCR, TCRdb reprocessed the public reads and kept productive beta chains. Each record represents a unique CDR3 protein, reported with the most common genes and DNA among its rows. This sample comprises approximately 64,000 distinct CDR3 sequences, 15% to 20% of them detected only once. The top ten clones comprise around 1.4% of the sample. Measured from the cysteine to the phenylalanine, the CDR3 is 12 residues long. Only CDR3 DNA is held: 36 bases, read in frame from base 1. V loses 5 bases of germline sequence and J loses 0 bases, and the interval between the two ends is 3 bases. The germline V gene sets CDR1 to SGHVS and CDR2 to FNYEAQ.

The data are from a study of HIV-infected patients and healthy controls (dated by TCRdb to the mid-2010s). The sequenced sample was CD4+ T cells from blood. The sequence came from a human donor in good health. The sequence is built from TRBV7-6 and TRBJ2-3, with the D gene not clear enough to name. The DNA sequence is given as TGTGCCAGCAGCATGAGCACAGATACGCAGTATTTT. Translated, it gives CASSMSTDTQYF. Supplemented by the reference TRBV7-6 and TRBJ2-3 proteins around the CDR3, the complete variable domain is GAGVSQSPRYKVTKRGQDVALRCDPISGHVSLYWYRQALGQGPEFLTYFNYEAQQDKSGLPNDRFSAERPEGSISTLTIQRTEQRDSAMYRCASSMSTDTQYFGPGTRLTVL.